These 16 T cell receptor beta chains came from one sample sequenced in a study of blood T cell repertoires in COVID-19. Method: immunoSEQ multiplex PCR; TCRdb's copy keeps in-frame clones and lacks some. The sample has around 260,000 clones, about 86% seen once. Sequencing used peripheral blood. Every receptor here comes from a person aged 70 to 79 with COVID-19, enrolled during active disease.

The chain employs TRBV29-1 and TRBJ1-1, with D unclear. CDR3 length: 14 amino acids. With 5 bases removed from V and 4 bases from J, the gap between germline ends came to 17 bases. Germline CDR1 is SQVTM and CDR2 is ANQGSEA. The CDR3 DNA reads as TGCAGCGTTCGAACAGTGGAATGGGTCACTGAAGCTTTCTTT. Protein: CSVRTVEWVTEAFF.

This chain uses TRBV5-1 with TRBJ2-2; a possible D gene is TRBD1 (6 bases). The CDR3 is 15 residues long. Germline CDR1 SGHRS, CDR2 YFSETQ. The germline V and J ends were trimmed by 4 bases and 1 base, with 11 bases remaining between them. The CDR3 sequence is CASSPRTENTGELFF. The CDR3 region has the DNA TGCGCCAGCAGCCCCAGGACAGAGAACACCGGGGAGCTGTTTTTT.

CDR3 in DNA: TGTGCCAGCAGTTTCGCTAGCGGGAGTTTAGAGACCCAGTACTTC. This gives the protein CASSFASGSLETQYF. The chain is built from TRBV27 and TRBJ2-5; 10 bases agree with TRBD2. Trimming at V came to 3 bases and at J to 4 bases, leaving 5 bases not matched to a gene. The CDR3 is 15 residues long. Germline V gives CDR1 MNHEY, CDR2 SMNVEV (reference sequence).

The CDR3 DNA reads as TGTGCCAGCAGTTTCCCCAGAACCGTCCATGGCTACACCTTC. It codes for CASSFPRTVHGYTF. The chain joins TRBV28 to TRBJ1-2; no firm D call. The CDR3 contains 14 residues. V lost 3 bases to trimming and J lost 6 bases, with 14 bases between them. Looked up from germline, CDR1 is MDHEN and CDR2 is SYDVKM.

V is TRBV9 and J is TRBJ2-3, with 12 bases fitting TRBD2. Germline CDR1 reads SGDLS; CDR2 reads YYNGEE. CDR3 length: 16 residues. Unmatched junction bases numbered 4, after V lost 3 bases and J lost 2 bases. The CDR3 DNA reads as TGTGCCAGCAGCGCGCGGACTAGCGGGGTCACAGATACGCAGTATTTT. It specifies CASSARTSGVTDTQYF. Full variable domain (remainder filled in from reference TRBV9 and TRBJ2-3): DSGVTQTPKHLITATGQRVTLRCSPRSGDLSVYWYQQSLDQGLQFLIQYYNGEERAKGNILERFSAQQFPDLHSELNLSSLELGDSALYFCASSARTSGVTDTQYFGPGTRLTVL.

The chain joins TRBV7-2 to TRBJ1-2; D may be TRBD1 (6 bases). V lost 4 bases and J 0 bases, leaving 9 bases between the germline ends. The V gene's germline CDR1 is SGHTA and CDR2 FQGNSA. This CDR3 is 14 amino acids long. The CDR3 protein is CASSWTDTNYGYTF. The CDR3 coding sequence is TGTGCCAGCAGCTGGACAGACACTAACTATGGCTACACCTTC.

The CDR3 DNA follows: TGTGCCAGCAGCTTAAGTGCGCGGGACAGGGGCTATAATTCACCCCTCCACTTT. It translates to CASSLSARDRGYNSPLHF. V is TRBV7-2 and J is TRBJ1-6; 10 bases agree with TRBD1. CDR1 is SGHTA and CDR2 is FQGNSA in the germline V gene. The V gene end was trimmed by 2 bases and the J gene end by 3 bases; junction bases not matched to a gene: 7. The CDR3 extends over 18 amino acids. Based on the CDR3 plus reference TRBV7-2 and TRBJ1-6, the full variable domain is GAGVSQSPSNKVTEKGKDVELRCDPISGHTALYWYRQSLGQGLEFLIYFQGNSAPDKSGLPSDRFSAERTGGSVSTLTIQRTQQEDSAVYLCASSLSARDRGYNSPLHFGNGTRLTVT.

Only one count was recorded for this clone. The rearrangement joins TRBV19 to TRBJ2-7; a weak D match, TRBD1 (6 bases). Trimming took off 3 bases at V and 4 bases at J, with 10 bases between the two ends. Germline V gives CDR1 LNHDA, CDR2 SQIVND (reference sequence). CDR3 length equals 13 residues. CDR3 in amino acids: CASSIQGQYEQYF. As DNA, the CDR3 is TGTGCCAGTAGTATTCAGGGACAATACGAGCAGTACTTC.

V and J are TRBV3-1 (or the pseudogene TRBV3-2) and TRBJ2-1; the match to TRBD1 covers 8 bases. Trimming at V came to 3 bases and at J to 4 bases, leaving 14 bases not matched to a gene. There are 18 residues in the CDR3. Germline V gene sequence: CDR1 LGHDT, CDR2 YNNKEL (reference sequence). CDR3 loop: CASSHPRGQGAAYNEQFF. CDR3 bases: TGTGCCAGCAGCCACCCCCGAGGGCAGGGGGCCGCATACAATGAGCAGTTCTTC.

This clone came up once. The rearrangement joins TRBV19 to TRBJ2-5; the D is unclear. CDR3 length: 14 amino acids. With 8 bases removed from V and 5 bases from J, the gap between germline ends came to 18 bases. In germline, CDR1 is LNHDA, CDR2 SQIVND (reference sequence). CDR3 protein: CASQGRPPKETQYF. CDR3 nucleotides: TGTGCCAGTCAAGGCAGGCCCCCAAAGGAGACCCAGTACTTC.

The chain employs TRBV28 and TRBJ2-7; possibly TRBD1 for D (5 bases). Germline V gives CDR1 MDHEN, CDR2 SYDVKM. This CDR3 region has 13 residues. The V end was cut by 5 bases, the J end by 2 bases, with 10 bases between. CDR3 residues: CASSLQGAYEQYF. CDR3 coding DNA: TGTGCCAGCAGTCTCCAAGGGGCCTACGAGCAGTACTTC.

The chain recombines TRBV3-1 (or the pseudogene TRBV3-2) with TRBJ2-4, with D maybe TRBD1 (6 bases). Trimming stripped 9 bases from V and 0 bases from J, with 18 bases between. The CDR3 runs 16 residues. Per germline, CDR1 LGHDT and CDR2 YNNKEL (reference sequence). CDR3 DNA sequence: TGTGCCAGGTCGGGGACATCCCCGAAAGCCAAAAACATTCAGTACTTC. Protein product: CARSGTSPKAKNIQYF.

This clone was detected once. This sequence joins TRBV27 and TRBJ2-5; TRBD2 is a possible D gene (5 bases). The CDR3 is 16 residues long. CDR1 is MNHEY and CDR2 is SMNVEV in the germline V gene (reference sequence). Trimming removed 3 bases at V and 2 bases at J, with 16 bases between. The CDR3 spells CASSFGGRGLQETQYF. For the CDR3, the DNA is TGTGCCAGCAGTTTCGGTGGGAGAGGGCTACAAGAGACCCAGTACTTC.

The V and J genes are TRBV7-2 and TRBJ2-7; D not certain. The V gene lost 2 bases and the J gene lost 4 bases, with 12 bases spanning the gap. Germline V CDR1 and CDR2: SGHTA, FQGNSA. This CDR3 spans 14 amino acids. CDR3: CASSLNRISYEQYF. The CDR3 DNA follows: TGTGCCAGCAGCTTAAACAGAATTAGTTACGAGCAGTACTTC. Drawing the rest from reference TRBV7-2 and TRBJ2-7, the complete variable domain is GAGVSQSPSNKVTEKGKDVELRCDPISGHTALYWYRQSLGQGLEFLIYFQGNSAPDKSGLPSDRFSAERTGGSVSTLTIQRTQQEDSAVYLCASSLNRISYEQYFGPGTRLTVT.

In its sample, this clone was seen once. The chain has TRBV18 and TRBJ2-1; 7 nucleotides align to TRBD1. The CDR3 has 15 residues. CDR1 is KGHSH, CDR2 LQKENI, per germline. The V gene end was trimmed by 1 base and the J gene end by 2 bases; junction bases not matched to a gene: 2. The DNA of the CDR3 is TGTGCCAGCTCACCACAACAGGGGCCCTACAATGAGCAGTTCTTC. This translates into CASSPQQGPYNEQFF.

The V and J genes are TRBV4-1 and TRBJ2-1, with a weak D call TRBD2 (6 bases). This CDR3 is 20 amino acids long. From germline, CDR1 is MGHRA and CDR2 YSYEKL. Between the trimmed V and J ends, which lost 1 base and 4 bases, there was a span of 26 bases. This CDR3 reads CASSQVHRQATGVGYNEQFF. DNA of the CDR3: TGCGCCAGCAGCCAAGTCCATAGGCAGGCCACGGGAGTAGGTTACAATGAGCAGTTCTTC.